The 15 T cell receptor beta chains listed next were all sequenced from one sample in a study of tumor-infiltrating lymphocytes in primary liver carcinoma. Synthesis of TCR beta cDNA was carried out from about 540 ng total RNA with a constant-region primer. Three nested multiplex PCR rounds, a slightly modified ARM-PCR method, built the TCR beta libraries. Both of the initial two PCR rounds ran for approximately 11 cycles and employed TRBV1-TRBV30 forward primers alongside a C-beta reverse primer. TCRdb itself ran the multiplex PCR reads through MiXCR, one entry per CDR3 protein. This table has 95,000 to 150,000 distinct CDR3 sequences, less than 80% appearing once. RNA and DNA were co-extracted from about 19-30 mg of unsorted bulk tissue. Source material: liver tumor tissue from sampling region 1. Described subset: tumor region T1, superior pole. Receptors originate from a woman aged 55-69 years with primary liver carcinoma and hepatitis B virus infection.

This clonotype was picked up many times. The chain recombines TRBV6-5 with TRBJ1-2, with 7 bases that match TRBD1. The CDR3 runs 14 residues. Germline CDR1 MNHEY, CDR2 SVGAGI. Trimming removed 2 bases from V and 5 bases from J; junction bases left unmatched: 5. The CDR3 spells CASSYRDRAYGYTF. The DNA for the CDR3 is TGTGCCAGCAGTTACCGCGACAGGGCGTATGGCTACACCTTC.

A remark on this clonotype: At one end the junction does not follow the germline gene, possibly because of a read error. CDR3 residues: CASQRGGAYEQLF. CDR3 nucleotide sequence: TGTGCCAGCCAAAGGGGGGGGGCTTATGAGCAGCTCTTC. V and J are TRBV6-5 and TRBJ2-1, with D perhaps TRBD2 (7 bases). Germline CDR1 reads MNHEY; CDR2 reads SVGAGI. The length of the CDR3 is 13 residues.

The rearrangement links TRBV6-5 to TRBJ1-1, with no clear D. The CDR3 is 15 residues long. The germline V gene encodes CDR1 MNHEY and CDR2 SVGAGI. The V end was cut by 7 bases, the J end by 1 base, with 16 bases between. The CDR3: CASILIPTSNTEAFF. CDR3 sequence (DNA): TGTGCCAGCATCCTGATACCTACATCGAACACTGAAGCTTTCTTT.

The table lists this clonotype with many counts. DNA for the CDR3: TGCAGCGGTCGCCGGGACAGAAACACTGAAGCTTTCTTT. Amino acid sequence: CSGRRDRNTEAFF. V usage is TRBV29-1 and J usage is TRBJ1-1; 7 bases map to TRBD1. The V segment lost 7 bases and the J segment 2 bases; nucleotides outside the gene matches: 7. CDR1 is SQVTM and CDR2 is ANQGSEA in the germline V gene. This CDR3 is 13 amino acids long.

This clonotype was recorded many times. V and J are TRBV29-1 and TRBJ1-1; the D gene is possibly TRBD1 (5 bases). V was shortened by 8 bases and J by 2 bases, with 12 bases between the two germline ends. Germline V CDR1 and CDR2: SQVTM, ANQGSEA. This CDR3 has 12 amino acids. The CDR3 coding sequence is TGCAGCTACCGGGGGGGTAACACTGAAGCTTTCTTT. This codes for CSYRGGNTEAFF.

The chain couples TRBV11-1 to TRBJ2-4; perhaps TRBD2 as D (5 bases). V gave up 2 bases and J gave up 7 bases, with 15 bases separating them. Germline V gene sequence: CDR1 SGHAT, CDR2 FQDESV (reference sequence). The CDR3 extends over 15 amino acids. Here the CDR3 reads CASSLIAGQKNIQYF. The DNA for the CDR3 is TGTGCCAGCAGCTTAATCGCGGGTCAAAAGAACATTCAGTACTTC.

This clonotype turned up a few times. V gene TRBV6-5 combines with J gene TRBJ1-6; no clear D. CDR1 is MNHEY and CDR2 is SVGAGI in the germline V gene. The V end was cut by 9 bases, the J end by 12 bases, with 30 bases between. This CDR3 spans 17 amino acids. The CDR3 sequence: CASSQSVGVGYNRPLHF. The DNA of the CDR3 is TGTGCCAGTAGCCAGAGTGTGGGCGTTGGGTATAATCGACCCCTCCACTTT.

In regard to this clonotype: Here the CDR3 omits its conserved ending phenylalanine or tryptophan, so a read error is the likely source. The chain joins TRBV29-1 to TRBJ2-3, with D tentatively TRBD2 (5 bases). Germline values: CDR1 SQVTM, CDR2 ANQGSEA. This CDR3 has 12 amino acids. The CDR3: CSGDPSIDTQYS. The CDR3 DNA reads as TGCAGCGGCGACCCTAGCATAGATACGCAGTATTCT.

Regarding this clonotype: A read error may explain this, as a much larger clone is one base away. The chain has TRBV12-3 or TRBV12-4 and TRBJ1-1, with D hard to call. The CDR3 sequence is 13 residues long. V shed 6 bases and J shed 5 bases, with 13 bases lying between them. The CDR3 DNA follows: TGTGCCAGCAGCGAGAGGGTGGGAACTGAAGCTTTCTTT. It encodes CASSERVGTEAFF.

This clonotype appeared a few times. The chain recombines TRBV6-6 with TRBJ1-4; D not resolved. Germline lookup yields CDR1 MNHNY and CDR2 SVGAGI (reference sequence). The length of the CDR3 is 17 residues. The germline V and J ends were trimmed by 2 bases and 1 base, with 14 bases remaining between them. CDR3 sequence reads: CASSYRRLQETNEKLFF. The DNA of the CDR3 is TGTGCCAGCAGTTACCGGAGACTACAAGAAACTAATGAAAAACTGTTTTTT.

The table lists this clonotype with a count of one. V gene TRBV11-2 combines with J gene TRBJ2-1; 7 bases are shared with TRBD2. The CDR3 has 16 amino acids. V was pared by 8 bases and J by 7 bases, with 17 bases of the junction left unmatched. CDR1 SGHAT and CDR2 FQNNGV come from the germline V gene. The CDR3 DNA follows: TGTGCCAGCGGCCCAGGACTCAGCGGGACCTGGAATGAGCAGTTCTTC. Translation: CASGPGLSGTWNEQFF.

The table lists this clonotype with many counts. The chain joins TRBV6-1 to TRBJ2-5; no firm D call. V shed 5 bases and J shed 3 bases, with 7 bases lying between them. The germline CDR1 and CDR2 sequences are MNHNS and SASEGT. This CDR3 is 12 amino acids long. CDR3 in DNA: TGTGCCAGCAGTCAGCTGAAAGAGACCCAGTACTTC. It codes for CASSQLKETQYF.

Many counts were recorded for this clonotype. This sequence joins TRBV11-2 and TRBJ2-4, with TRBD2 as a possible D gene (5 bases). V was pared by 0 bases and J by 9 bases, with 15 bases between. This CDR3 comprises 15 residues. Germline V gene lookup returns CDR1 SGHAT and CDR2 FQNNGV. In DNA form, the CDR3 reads TGTGCCAGCAGCTTAGAACCGGCTAGCCAGGCCATTCAGTACTTC. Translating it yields CASSLEPASQAIQYF.

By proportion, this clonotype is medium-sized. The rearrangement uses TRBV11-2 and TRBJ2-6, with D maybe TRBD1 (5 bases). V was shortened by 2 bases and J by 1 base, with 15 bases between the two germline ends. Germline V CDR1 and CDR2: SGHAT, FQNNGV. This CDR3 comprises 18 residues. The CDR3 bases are TGTGCCAGCAGCTTACCCCAGGGTAGTTTGTCTGGGGCCAACGTCCTGACTTTC. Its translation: CASSLPQGSLSGANVLTF.

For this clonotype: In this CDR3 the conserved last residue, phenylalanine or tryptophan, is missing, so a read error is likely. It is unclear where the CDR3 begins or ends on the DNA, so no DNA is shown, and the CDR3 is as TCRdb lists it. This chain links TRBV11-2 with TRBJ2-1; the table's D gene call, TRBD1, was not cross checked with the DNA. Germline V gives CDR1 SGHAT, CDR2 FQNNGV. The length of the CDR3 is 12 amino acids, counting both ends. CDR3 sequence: CANSLVLTGETI.